The 21 T cell receptor beta chains given below trace back to one sample, sequenced in a study of blood T cells in healthy people across ages. Next came a second PCR, run for about 6 to 12 cycles, which used a sample-barcoded 5' primer along with a J-beta primer mix. Using its own MiXCR run on the 5' RACE reads, TCRdb lists one record per CDR3 protein. Of 750,000 to 1,000,000 distinct CDR3 sequences listed, approximately 32% were seen once; the top ten hold around 9.6%. A further study also used this sample, focusing on T cells of mothers and their children.

The specimen sequenced was blood. These receptors were obtained from a woman between 40 and 50 years old in good health.

The J gene is TRBJ2-1, the V gene TRBV30; 7 nucleotides match TRBD1. The J segment lost 5 bases and the V segment lost 0 bases, leaving 7 bases of the junction unmatched. The germline gives CDR1 GTSNPN, CDR2 SVGIG (reference sequence). The CDR3 totals 15 residues. Here the CDR3 DNA reads TGTGCCTGGAGTGTAAGGGGGCTAATCGACAATGAGCAGTTCTTC. Encoded protein: CAWSVRGLIDNEQFF.

The sample holds many counts of this clonotype. The chain joins TRBV5-1 to TRBJ2-7; 8 bases align to TRBD1. The trim removed 0 bases at V and 3 bases at J, leaving 5 bases unmatched. CDR1 is SGHRS, CDR2 YFSETQ, per germline. The CDR3 spans 15 residues. CDR3 loop: CASSLGGQGIYEQYF. The CDR3 nucleotides read TGCGCCAGCAGCTTGGGTGGACAGGGAATCTACGAGCAGTACTTC.

The genes are TRBV7-3 and TRBJ2-1; the D gene is possibly TRBD2 (6 bases). The CDR3 loop spans 14 amino acids. Germline V gene data show CDR1 as SGHTA and CDR2 as FQGTGA. V lost 5 bases to trimming and J lost 6 bases, with 14 bases between them. Here the CDR3 DNA reads TGTGCCAGCAGCCCCGGAGGGCGGGGCAATGAGCAGTTCTTC. Residues: CASSPGGRGNEQFF.

V and J are TRBV6-5 and TRBJ1-1, with a weak D call TRBD1 (5 bases). From germline, CDR1 is MNHEY and CDR2 SVGAGI. The CDR3 totals 11 residues. V was pared by 7 bases and J by 8 bases, with 11 bases between. The DNA of the CDR3 is TGTGCCAGCACACGCGGGGGGGAAGCTTTCTTT. Its protein is CASTRGGEAFF.

This clonotype was recorded a few times. The chain links TRBV20-1 to TRBJ1-5, with D uncertain. The ends were cut back, 2 bases at V and 3 bases at J, with 14 bases in the middle. Germline CDR1 reads DFQATT; CDR2 reads SNEGSKA (reference sequence). CDR3 size: 15 residues. The CDR3 protein is CSARIPTSINQPQHF. The CDR3 DNA is TGCAGTGCTAGAATCCCGACCAGTATCAATCAGCCCCAGCATTTT.

This clonotype was observed at least ten times. The junction and the germline gene differ at one end; a read error may be behind it. This chain connects TRBV7-8 to TRBJ1-2; tentatively, D is TRBD1 (6 bases). Germline loops: CDR1 SGHVS, CDR2 FQNEAQ. The CDR3 extends over 13 amino acids. The CDR3 coding sequence is TGTGCCAGCAACTTAGAGGGGGTTAGTGGCTACACCTTC. This codes for CASNLEGVSGYTF.

This clonotype was recorded many times. The chain recombines TRBV10-3 with TRBJ2-1; 8 nucleotides agree with TRBD2. V shed 4 bases and J 4 bases; nucleotides not matched to a gene: 9. Germline CDR1 reads ENHRY; CDR2 reads SYGVKD. The CDR3 consists of 16 residues. CDR3 DNA: TGTGCCATCAGTGCAGGAGCGGGGGAAATATACAATGAGCAGTTCTTC. The encoded protein is CAISAGAGEIYNEQFF.

This clonotype has just a few counts. The CDR3 DNA is TGTGCCAGCAGCTTTCGGACAGACGGCACCGGGGAGCTGTTTTTT. Its translation is CASSFRTDGTGELFF. The chain uses TRBV11-2 and TRBJ2-2; D is perhaps TRBD1 (6 bases). From germline, CDR1 is SGHAT and CDR2 FQNNGV. Trimming took 3 bases from V and 4 from J, leaving 12 bases between them. The length of the CDR3 is 15 residues.

A remark on this clonotype: A much larger clone is a single base away; this may be a read error. The chain recombines TRBV28 with TRBJ1-1; no definite D call. In germline, CDR1 is MDHEN, CDR2 SYDVKM. This CDR3 comprises 16 residues. The V end was cut by 6 bases, the J end by 4 bases, with 21 bases between. CDR3 coding DNA: TGTGCCAGCAGCCCACTGGAATTTTTGGGGAGCACTGAAGCTTTCTTT. This codes for CASSPLEFLGSTEAFF.

This clonotype has just a few counts. V gene TRBV2 combines with J gene TRBJ2-7; D is undetermined. This CDR3 is 12 amino acids long. V gave up 7 bases and J gave up 1 base, with 8 bases separating them. CDR1 and CDR2 from the germline V gene are SNHLY and FYNNEI. DNA for the CDR3: TGTGCCAGCAACGGCTTATCCTACGAGCAGTACTTC. Its translation: CASNGLSYEQYF. The full variable domain, rest sourced from reference TRBV2 and TRBJ2-7, is EPEVTQTPSHQVTQMGQEVILRCVPISNHLYFYWYRQILGQKVEFLVSFYNNEISEKSEIFDDQFSVERPDGSNFTLKIRSTKLEDSAMYFCASNGLSYEQYFGPGTRLTVT.

This clonotype was picked up many times. The J gene is TRBJ1-1, the V gene TRBV4-1; D gene ambiguous. This CDR3 is built from 14 residues. V lost 3 bases and J lost 0, with 8 bases in between. Germline V gives CDR1 MGHRA, CDR2 YSYEKL. CDR3 DNA sequence: TGCGCCAGCAGCCAGACGGAGTTGAACACTGAAGCTTTCTTT. This codes for CASSQTELNTEAFF.

The CDR3 sequence is CASSPTRGYNEKLFF. The CDR3 coding sequence is TGTGCCAGCAGCCCAACCAGGGGGTATAATGAAAAACTGTTTTTT. V gene TRBV27 combines with J gene TRBJ1-4, with 7 nucleotides matching TRBD1. After removal of 6 bases from V and 4 bases from J, the junction contained 8 bases not matched to a gene. Germline V gives CDR1 MNHEY, CDR2 SMNVEV (reference sequence). The length of the CDR3 is 15 residues.

The chain carries TRBV7-3 and TRBJ1-2; a possible D gene is TRBD1 (6 bases). Germline V CDR1 and CDR2: SGHTA, FQGTGA. Trimming took 3 bases from V and 4 from J, leaving 18 bases between them. CDR3 size: 16 residues. CDR3 residues: CASSFGTSGGSYGYTF. CDR3 nucleotide sequence: TGTGCCAGCAGCTTCGGGACTAGCGGGGGCTCCTATGGCTACACCTTC.

The chain employs TRBV4-1 and TRBJ1-3; D possibly corresponds to TRBD1 (6 bases). Germline CDR1 and CDR2: MGHRA and YSYEKL. V gave up 1 base and J gave up 4 bases, with 14 bases separating them. The length of the CDR3 is 16 residues. In nucleotides, the CDR3 is TGCGCCAGCAGCCAAGCCGCCGGGGGCTTCGGAAACACCATATATTTT. It codes for CASSQAAGGFGNTIYF.

This clonotype appeared a single time. This chain joins TRBV7-2 and TRBJ2-3; no reliable D call. The CDR3 sequence is 14 residues long. V was shortened by 1 base and J by 7 bases, with 12 bases between the two germline ends. The V gene's germline CDR1 is SGHTA and CDR2 FQGNSA. CDR3 DNA: TGTGCCAGCAGCTTAGTTTTGGCCGAGAATACGCAGTATTTT. Protein: CASSLVLAENTQYF.

The sample holds a few counts of this clonotype. This sequence may be a read error, since a much larger clone differs from it by one base. The chain employs TRBV7-2 and TRBJ2-5, with 8 bases fitting TRBD1. Trimming removed 3 bases from V and 1 base from J; junction bases left unmatched: 1. The CDR3 extends over 14 amino acids. The germline CDR1 and CDR2 sequences are SGHTA and FQGNSA. The CDR3 region is CASSLDRVQETQYF. The CDR3 bases are TGTGCCAGCAGCTTGGACAGGGTCCAAGAGACCCAGTACTTC.

A note on this clonotype: One junction end disagrees with the germline gene, perhaps due to a read error. V is TRBV12-3 or TRBV12-4 and J is TRBJ2-7; no definite D call. The CDR3 has 14 residues. CDR3 protein: CASSLRLTTYEHYF. The CDR3 region has the DNA TGTGCCAGCAGTTTACGCCTAACCACCTACGAGCACTACTTC.

Points on this clonotype: A read error may account for a junction end that differs from germline. The gene calls are TRBV7-6 and TRBJ1-5; D call uncertain. Germline-derived CDR1 and CDR2 are SGHVS and FNYEAQ. The CDR3 is 15 residues long. The CDR3 coding sequence is TGTGCCAGCAGCCCACGGGCCCATAGCAAGCAGCCCCAGCATTTT. Its translation: CASSPRAHSKQPQHF.

As DNA, the CDR3 is TGTGCCAGCAGTTTATCGGGCAGGGAGGGATCTTACGAGCAGTACTTC. Its translation is CASSLSGREGSYEQYF. This sequence joins TRBV27 and TRBJ2-7; TRBD2 matches 7 bases. The J segment lost 4 bases and the V segment lost 0 bases, leaving 9 bases of the junction unmatched. Germline V gives CDR1 MNHEY, CDR2 SMNVEV (reference sequence). This CDR3 region has 16 residues.

The chain recombines TRBV7-9 with TRBJ1-6; D uncertain. The CDR3 totals 12 residues. Germline-derived CDR1 and CDR2 are SEHNR and FQNEAQ (reference sequence). The V and J ends lost 5 bases and 6 bases respectively, with 5 bases between them. Written as DNA, the CDR3 is TGTGCCAGCAGCGAGTTTAATTCACCCCTCCACTTT. Protein product: CASSEFNSPLHF.

The chain has TRBV28 and TRBJ2-3, with D possibly TRBD2 on 6 matching bases. The ends were cut back, 4 bases at V and 0 bases at J, with 14 bases in the middle. In germline, CDR1 is MDHEN, CDR2 SYDVKM. The CDR3 length is 16 residues. The CDR3 here is CASSSGYGTSTDTQYF. CDR3 DNA: TGTGCCAGCAGTTCCGGATACGGGACTAGCACAGATACGCAGTATTTT. Filled out from reference TRBV28 and TRBJ2-3, the complete variable domain reads DVKVTQSSRYLVKRTGEKVFLECVQDMDHENMFWYRQDPGLGLRLIYFSYDVKMKEKGDIPEGYSVSREKKERFSLILESASTNQTSMYLCASSSGYGTSTDTQYFGPGTRLTVL.